These 20 T cell receptor beta chains were sequenced from one sample in a study of beta chain features in type 1 diabetes. As every portion of the isolated RNA was reverse transcribed, the sequencing read expressed TCRB transcripts. Libraries were prepared by immunoSEQ multiplex PCR; TCRdb keeps only in-frame clonotypes and omits some of them. The sample lists over 150,000 clones, less than 9.5% occurring once. Sequencing was done on a sample of central memory CD4+ T cells from blood. The receptor source for this set is a man in his late teens or twenties in good health.

CDR3: CASSSDTFGNTEAFF. The CDR3 DNA reads as TGTGCCAGCAGTTCCGACACCTTCGGGAACACTGAAGCTTTCTTT. The chain employs TRBV6-5 and TRBJ1-1; D is unresolved. V gave up 4 bases and J gave up 1 base, with 13 bases separating them. This CDR3 has 15 residues. Per germline, CDR1 MNHEY and CDR2 SVGAGI.

This clone was found many times. The rearrangement joins TRBV7-2 to TRBJ2-1, with a possible D match to TRBD2 (6 bases). In germline, CDR1 is SGHTA, CDR2 FQGNSA. V was shortened by 5 bases and J by 4 bases, with 12 bases between the two germline ends. This CDR3 comprises 14 residues. CDR3: CASSKGLAYNEQFF. CDR3 sequence (DNA): TGTGCCAGCAGCAAGGGACTGGCGTACAATGAGCAGTTCTTC.

This clone has ten or more counts. The chain is built from TRBV30 and TRBJ2-7; the D gene is possibly TRBD1 (6 bases). This CDR3 has 13 amino acids. V was shortened by 3 bases and J by 2 bases, with 11 bases between the two germline ends. Per the germline V gene, CDR1 is GTSNPN and CDR2 is SVGIG (reference sequence). Written as DNA, the CDR3 is TGTGCCTGGAGCATGGGACAAGCCTACGAGCAGTACTTC. Translation: CAWSMGQAYEQYF.

This clone was seen ten or more times. The chain joins TRBV7-9 to TRBJ2-1, with 8 bases aligning to TRBD1. With V trimmed by 4 bases and J by 6 bases, 5 bases remained unmatched. The CDR3 is 14 amino acids. Germline CDR1 is SEHNR and CDR2 is FQNEAQ (reference sequence). CDR3 DNA sequence: TGTGCCAGCAGCTCCGGACAGGGTGGCAATGAGCAGTTCTTC. Protein product: CASSSGQGGNEQFF.

This clone has only a few counts. CDR3 DNA: TGTGCCAGCAGTACCCAGGGGGCGAAGTATGGCTACACCTTC. Translation gives CASSTQGAKYGYTF. The V gene is TRBV9, the J gene TRBJ1-2; TRBD1 agrees at 8 bases. The V gene end was trimmed by 5 bases and the J gene end by 5 bases; junction bases not matched to a gene: 8. Germline-derived CDR1 and CDR2 are SGDLS and YYNGEE. There are 14 residues in the CDR3.

This clone has just a few counts. This rearrangement joins TRBV4-3 to TRBJ1-2, with no clear D. Germline CDR1 is LGHNA and CDR2 is YSLEER. The germline V and J ends were trimmed by 0 bases and 4 bases, with 12 bases remaining between them. The CDR3 is 15 amino acids. The CDR3 sequence: CASSQDGNDLYGYTF. The DNA for the CDR3 is TGCGCCAGCAGCCAAGACGGGAACGATCTCTATGGCTACACCTTC.

The chain couples TRBV10-3 to TRBJ1-3, with TRBD1 matching over 7 bases. The CDR3 is 14 residues long. Trimming removed 6 bases from V and 2 bases from J; junction bases left unmatched: 4. The V gene's germline CDR1 is ENHRY and CDR2 SYGVKD. Here the CDR3 DNA reads TGTGCCATCAGGACAGGGTCCCCTGGAAACACCATATATTTT. It encodes CAIRTGSPGNTIYF.

This clone was seen more than once but under ten times. This sequence joins TRBV7-2 and TRBJ1-2, with D tentatively TRBD1 (5 bases). V was pared by 4 bases and J by 2 bases, with 11 bases between. Germline V gene data show CDR1 as SGHTA and CDR2 as FQGNSA. This CDR3 contains 14 residues. CDR3 bases: TGTGCCAGCAGCTCCGGTGGACACAACTATGGCTACACCTTC. This sequence encodes CASSSGGHNYGYTF.

This clone has a count of ten or more. The J gene is TRBJ1-5, the V gene TRBV29-1; D gene ambiguous. V dropped 7 bases and J dropped 7 bases, with 17 bases sitting between them. Germline V gene data show CDR1 as SQVTM and CDR2 as ANQGSEA. The CDR3 runs 13 residues. Here the CDR3 reads CSALGGRGQPQHF. The DNA of the CDR3 is TGCAGCGCCCTGGGCGGGAGAGGACAGCCCCAGCATTTT. The complete variable domain, with remaining parts taken from reference TRBV29-1 and TRBJ1-5, reads SAVISQKPSRDICQRGTSLTIQCQVDSQVTMMFWYRQQPGQSLTLIATANQGSEATYESGFVIDKFPISRPNLTFSTLTVSNMSPEDSSIYLCSALGGRGQPQHFGDGTRLSIL.

The V gene is TRBV28, the J gene TRBJ1-2; TRBD1 aligns across 7 bases. Germline lookup yields CDR1 MDHEN and CDR2 SYDVKM. This CDR3 has 13 amino acids. V lost 6 bases to trimming and J lost 2 bases; unmatched junction nucleotides: 3. CDR3 in DNA: TGTGCCAGCAGGAGGGACAGCAACTATGGCTACACCTTC. Translated: CASRRDSNYGYTF.

The sample holds many counts of this clone. In nucleotides, the CDR3 is TGTGCCTGGATCCCGACAGGGTCGGGCGGCTACACCTTC. Amino acids: CAWIPTGSGGYTF. The chain carries TRBV30 and TRBJ1-2; TRBD1 aligns across 7 bases. Germline loops: CDR1 GTSNPN, CDR2 SVGIG (reference sequence). The CDR3 runs 13 residues. The V gene end was trimmed by 4 bases and the J gene end by 8 bases; junction bases not matched to a gene: 10.

A few counts support this clone. The chain carries TRBV15 and TRBJ2-1; 9 nucleotides agree with TRBD1. The CDR3 length is 17 residues. Trimming took 6 bases from V and 4 from J; bases not matched to a gene: 13. Germline loops: CDR1 LNHNV, CDR2 YYDKDF (reference sequence). The CDR3 DNA is TGTGCCACCAGTCCAGCAATTGGGACAGGGCGATACAATGAGCAGTTCTTC. It specifies CATSPAIGTGRYNEQFF.

J is TRBJ1-4 and V is TRBV9, with no clear D. Trimming shortened V by 0 bases and J by 4 bases, and 10 bases separated the two germline ends. The CDR3 has 15 residues. Germline V CDR1 and CDR2: SGDLS, YYNGEE. The CDR3 DNA reads TGTGCCAGCAGCGTAGACGCGGGCCTTAATGAAAAACTGTTTTTT. Translating it yields CASSVDAGLNEKLFF.

The gene calls are TRBV7-2 and TRBJ2-1; D gene unclear. The ends were cut back, 3 bases at V and 3 bases at J, with 9 bases in the middle. CDR1 and CDR2 (germline): SGHTA, FQGNSA. The CDR3 runs 14 residues. CDR3 in amino acids: CASSFRVDYNEQFF. In DNA form, the CDR3 reads TGTGCCAGCAGCTTTCGCGTTGACTACAATGAGCAGTTCTTC.

This rearrangement joins TRBV28 to TRBJ2-7; 10 bases map to TRBD2. The CDR3 length is 14 residues. The germline V gene encodes CDR1 MDHEN and CDR2 SYDVKM. Losses at the gene ends were 2 bases for V and 7 bases for J; bases not matched to a gene: 5. The DNA for the CDR3 is TGTGCCAGCAGTTTACTAGCGGGAGAAGTGGAGCAGTACTTC. Its protein product is CASSLLAGEVEQYF.

Ten or more counts support this clone. This sequence joins TRBV4-2 and TRBJ2-7; D is perhaps TRBD1 (6 bases). The germline gives CDR1 LGHNA, CDR2 YNFKEQ. The CDR3 contains 14 residues. V was clipped by 4 bases and J by 4 bases, with 14 bases between them. The CDR3 DNA reads as TGTGCCAGCAGCCTAGACTACAGGGAGTACGAGCAGTACTTC. Its translation: CASSLDYREYEQYF.

This clone has only a few counts. The rearrangement uses TRBV30 and TRBJ1-5; 11 bases line up with TRBD1. Germline CDR1 is GTSNPN and CDR2 is SVGIG (reference sequence). The CDR3 length is 16 residues. V was pared by 1 base and J by 0 bases, with 2 bases of the junction left unmatched. The CDR3: CAWSGGTGGSNQPQHF. In DNA, the CDR3 is TGTGCCTGGAGTGGTGGGACAGGGGGTAGCAATCAGCCCCAGCATTTT.

The chain is built from TRBV9 and TRBJ1-2; D perhaps matches TRBD1 (5 bases). Trimming took off 0 bases at V and 7 bases at J, with 19 bases between the two ends. Germline CDR1 and CDR2: SGDLS and YYNGEE. This CDR3 region has 16 residues. The CDR3 DNA reads TGTGCCAGCAGCGTAGAAATTTGGGAAGGGGTTGGTGGCTACACCTTC. It is translated as CASSVEIWEGVGGYTF.

The chain uses TRBV29-1 and TRBJ2-5, with 9 bases aligning to TRBD1. V lost 0 bases and J lost 5; bases outside the gene matches: 7. In germline, CDR1 is SQVTM, CDR2 ANQGSEA. The CDR3 contains 15 residues. The CDR3 sequence is CSVEDTGQGIETQYF. CDR3 bases: TGCAGCGTTGAAGATACAGGACAGGGGATTGAGACCCAGTACTTC. Full variable domain (remainder filled in from reference TRBV29-1 and TRBJ2-5): SAVISQKPSRDICQRGTSLTIQCQVDSQVTMMFWYRQQPGQSLTLIATANQGSEATYESGFVIDKFPISRPNLTFSTLTVSNMSPEDSSIYLCSVEDTGQGIETQYFGPGTRLLVL.

This clone was recorded at least ten times. Other DNA variants within this sample encode the same CDR3. This sequence joins TRBV7-9 and TRBJ2-7; D uncertain. The CDR3 sequence is 12 residues long. Trimming left V 2 bases short and J 2 bases short, with 4 bases between. Germline V CDR1 and CDR2: SEHNR, FQNEAQ (reference sequence). CDR3 residues: CASSLSAYEQYF. CDR3 in DNA: TGTGCCAGCAGCTTATCGGCCTACGAGCAGTACTTC.